The 15 T cell receptor beta chains presented below share a single source sample, sequenced in a study of cytomegalovirus exposure and HLA in healthy donors. Sequencing used immunoSEQ multiplex PCR; TCRdb keeps in-frame clones, though not all of them. Of 110,000 or so clones in the sample, about 91% were seen once. Sequenced sample: PBMCs. These receptors were taken from a man between 18 and 29 years old in good health and CMV-seronegative.

The count of this clone is one. J is TRBJ1-4 and V is TRBV7-2, with 9 bases matching TRBD1. The V gene's germline CDR1 is SGHTA and CDR2 FQGNSA. Trimming at V came to 2 bases and at J to 6 bases, leaving 4 bases not matched to a gene. The CDR3 extends over 15 amino acids. CDR3 DNA: TGTGCCAGCAGCTTATCGACAGGGGGGTATGAAAAACTGTTTTTT. It yields the protein CASSLSTGGYEKLFF.

V usage is TRBV27 and J usage is TRBJ2-5; 7 bases agree with TRBD2. After removal of 6 bases from V and 5 bases from J, the junction contained 9 bases not matched to a gene. Germline V CDR1 and CDR2: MNHEY, SMNVEV (reference sequence). CDR3 length: 14 amino acids. In nucleotides, the CDR3 is TGTGCCAGCAGCAAGACTAGCTTGGGGGAGACCCAGTACTTC. Residues: CASSKTSLGETQYF.

The V gene is TRBV13, the J gene TRBJ1-6; the match to TRBD1 covers 11 bases. The CDR3 contains 20 residues. Germline loops: CDR1 PRHDT, CDR2 FYEKMQ (reference sequence). V was clipped by 5 bases and J by 7 bases; unmatched bases: 19. The CDR3 sequence is CASSLNPGTGGFKRNSPLHF. As DNA, the CDR3 is TGTGCCAGCAGCCTGAATCCCGGGACAGGGGGATTCAAACGGAATTCACCCCTCCACTTT.

This sequence joins TRBV11-2 and TRBJ2-7; the D gene is possibly TRBD2 (5 bases). Germline CDR1 SGHAT, CDR2 FQNNGV. The CDR3 sequence is 12 residues long. The CDR3 sequence: CAIRGLGYEQYF. Here the CDR3 DNA reads TGTGCTATTCGGGGTCTTGGCTACGAGCAGTACTTC.

The rearrangement uses TRBV30 and TRBJ2-1; the match to TRBD1 covers 10 bases. V dropped 8 bases and J dropped 2; count of bases not matched to a gene: 0. The CDR3 loop spans 12 amino acids. Germline CDR1 reads GTSNPN; CDR2 reads SVGIG (reference sequence). This CDR3 is CAGTGAYNEQFF. The CDR3 DNA sequence: TGTGCCGGGACAGGGGCCTACAATGAGCAGTTCTTC.

This rearrangement joins TRBV28 to TRBJ1-1; TRBD1 is a possible D gene (5 bases). This CDR3 region has 15 residues. V dropped 6 bases and J dropped 4 bases, with 18 bases sitting between them. Germline V lookup: CDR1 MDHEN, CDR2 SYDVKM. The CDR3 DNA is TGTGCCAGCAGGTATCAAGGCTACGGGGGCACTGAAGCTTTCTTT. Translated, it gives CASRYQGYGGTEAFF.

V usage is TRBV5-1 and J usage is TRBJ1-4; D is possibly TRBD1 (5 bases). Germline CDR1 is SGHRS and CDR2 is YFSETQ. This CDR3 is built from 17 residues. Trimming pared 1 base from V and 7 bases from J, leaving 20 bases between. CDR3 in amino acids: CASSLNFRVGGFEKLFF. The CDR3 region has the DNA TGCGCCAGCAGCTTGAATTTTCGGGTCGGGGGATTTGAAAAACTGTTTTTT.

This sequence joins TRBV2 and TRBJ2-2; TRBD2 aligns across 15 bases. The CDR3 is made up of 20 amino acids. V dropped 0 bases and J dropped 1; count of bases not matched to a gene: 6. Germline loops: CDR1 SNHLY, CDR2 FYNNEI. DNA for the CDR3: TGTGCCAGCAGTGAAGCGTTAGGACTAGCGGGGGGGCTGAACACCGGGGAGCTGTTTTTT. Residues: CASSEALGLAGGLNTGELFF.

This rearrangement joins TRBV28 to TRBJ2-5; TRBD1 matches at 7 bases. After removal of 11 bases from V and 6 bases from J, the junction contained 9 bases not matched to a gene. The CDR3 loop spans 12 amino acids. Germline V CDR1 and CDR2: MDHEN, SYDVKM. The DNA of the CDR3 is TGTGCCGTCAACAGGGGTGTAAAGACCCAGTACTTC. It translates to CAVNRGVKTQYF.

The gene calls are TRBV9 and TRBJ1-4; D might be TRBD1 (5 bases). CDR3 size: 14 residues. Germline V gene lookup returns CDR1 SGDLS and CDR2 YYNGEE. With 3 bases removed from V and 5 bases from J, the gap between germline ends came to 11 bases. CDR3 nucleotides: TGTGCCAGCAGCGCCTCGACAGTGAATGAAAAACTGTTTTTT. It translates to CASSASTVNEKLFF.

On this clone itself: Other DNA sequences of this sample code for an identical CDR3. The chain links TRBV27 to TRBJ2-3; D is unresolved. V lost 4 bases to trimming and J lost 3 bases, with 2 bases between them. Per the germline V gene, CDR1 is MNHEY and CDR2 is SMNVEV (reference sequence). This CDR3 is 11 amino acids long. CDR3 sequence reads: CASSSTDTQYF. The CDR3, as DNA: TGTGCCAGCAGTTCGACAGATACGCAGTATTTT.

This rearrangement joins TRBV6-4 to TRBJ1-3; D not certain. This CDR3 is 15 amino acids long. Trimming took 0 bases from V and 0 from J, leaving 6 bases between them. The germline CDR1 and CDR2 sequences are MRHNA and SNTAGT. The CDR3 here is CASSDSTDSGNTIYF. The CDR3 region has the DNA TGTGCCAGCAGTGACTCCACTGACTCTGGAAACACCATATATTTT.

The table lists this clone with a count of one. The chain employs TRBV27 and TRBJ1-5, with D tentatively TRBD1 (6 bases). Trimming took 5 bases from V and 1 from J, leaving 21 bases between them. The germline V gene has CDR1 MNHEY and CDR2 SMNVEV (reference sequence). The CDR3 contains 18 residues. The CDR3 DNA reads as TGTGCCAGCAGTCGACTTCACAGGGACGGAGGAAGCAATCAGCCCCAGCATTTT. Its translation: CASSRLHRDGGSNQPQHF.

This clone has more than one count but fewer than ten. Here the CDR3 reads CASGPRRGIYGYTF. Here the CDR3 DNA reads TGTGCCAGCGGACCACGGAGGGGAATCTATGGCTACACCTTC. This sequence joins TRBV6-5 and TRBJ1-2; D perhaps matches TRBD1 (5 bases). Germline CDR1 is MNHEY and CDR2 is SVGAGI. V gave up 8 bases and J gave up 4 bases, with 17 bases separating them. This CDR3 is built from 14 residues.

This rearrangement joins TRBV11-3 to TRBJ2-3; possible D gene TRBD1, 5 bases. This CDR3 is 16 amino acids long. CDR1 is SGHNT, CDR2 YENEEA, per germline. Trimming pared 5 bases from V and 2 bases from J, leaving 17 bases between. CDR3 coding DNA: TGTGCCAGCAGCGGGGCTAGGGCCAGAAACACAGATACGCAGTATTTT. Protein sequence: CASSGARARNTDTQYF.